Sequencing of this TCR beta chain was carried out in a study of T cell repertoires in ileal Crohn's disease (dated by TCRdb to between 2018 and 2021). Some background on the complete study: At the time of surgery, about a third of patients were active smokers, and the median duration of disease was 6.5 to 8.5 years. The TCR repertoire was analysed in approximately 60 patients with Crohn's disease drawn from a prospective multicentre cohort. About half of the patients received postoperative therapy: about a dozen received thiopurines and 15 to 20 received anti-TNF agents. A Rutgeerts score above i0 was used to define endoscopic postoperative recurrence. The study was conducted in parallel with a multicentre cohort that was designed to identify predictors of early endoscopic recurrence following ileocolonic resection. A total of about 170 mucosal samples from some 57 patients were sequenced, collected from several sites on the surgical specimen and at postoperative endoscopy. All patients had surgery for a complication: stricturing disease in 61% and penetrating disease in approximately 39%. M6 samples consisted of neoterminal ileum biopsies collected during postoperative colonoscopy.

The intended sense of this specimen's time point label: neoterminal ileum biopsy at postoperative endoscopy, about 6 months after surgery. Adults with ileal or ileocolonic Crohn's disease for whom ileocolonic resection was indicated were considered eligible. Whole ileal mucosal biopsies were kept frozen at -80 degrees C prior to DNA extraction. Genomic DNA was extracted from frozen whole biopsies with a TRizol-based method and quantified on a NanoDrop 2000 spectrophotometer. Overall results and qualifications from the work: Postoperative endoscopy timing varied within the first year after surgery, with a median delay of around 6.9 months. Endoscopic recurrence was linked to a higher percentage of high-frequency clones at surgery, and recurrence occurred in every patient whose clonality exceeded 26.8% (18/57). Compared with CD4 T cells, sorted CD8 T cells contained more high-frequency clones, which suggests that the mucosal expansions were mostly CD8. Only a subgroup of patients, of unstated size, had mucosal CD4 and CD8 T cells sorted and sequenced. Patients who were active smokers at surgery had a significantly higher proportion of clonal expansions than non-smokers (approximately 28% vs 17%, p=0.02).

For commercial TCRB immunosequencing, approximately 500 nanograms of biopsy DNA were submitted for each sample. A two-step, amplification bias-controlled multiplex PCR was used by Adaptive Biotechnology to amplify CDR3 regions from genomic DNA. In the first PCR, primers covered every V and J gene segment, and in the second PCR, barcodes and Illumina adapters were added. CDR3 libraries were sequenced using an Illumina instrument. In the authors' own workflow: The analysis used both the pipelines supplied by the vendor and custom analysis of the raw data in R/Bioconductor with R version 3.3.0. Clonality, ranging from 0 to 1, was calculated as the inverse of the normalised Shannon entropy of all productive clones. High-frequency clones were defined as the share of the repertoire taken up by the top 100 clones, keeping only clones that passed a 95% confidence test. The Simpson index measured repertoire diversity, and the Morisita-Horn index measured overlap between samples. Not all clones reach the TCRdb copy of this immuneACCESS table, which keeps in-frame sequences only. Checked studies attribute under half of the gap to unresolved V genes and leave the rest unexplained. V and J calls and clone size are those listed in that table; D and trimming were worked out from the DNA. The sample table contains around 1,500 clones; only one count was recorded for about 80% of them. The leading ten clones occupy 35% of the sample.

Sequences SEHNR (CDR1) and FQNEAQ (CDR2) are obtained from the germline V gene (reference sequence). Ends trimmed: V by 4 bases, J by 2 bases; bases unmatched to a gene: 4. Including cysteine and phenylalanine, the CDR3 has 15 amino acids. Only the CDR3 DNA is retained, 45 bases long and in frame from the first base. Concerning this clone itself: The antigen it binds to is not known. Per-nucleotide qualities are absent, and no much larger clonotype sits a single base away.

Sequenced sample: ileal tissue. Recombination connected TRBV7-9 to TRBJ2-7; 11 central bases correspond to TRBD2. This clonotype was sampled from an adult with Crohn's disease. The nucleotide sequence is given as TGTGCCAGCAGCTCTAGCGGGGGGACCACCTACGAGCAGTACTTC. This is translated as CASSSSGGTTYEQYF.